The 4 T cell receptor beta chains presented below share a single source sample, sequenced in a study of OX40 agonist ivuxolimab in advanced cancers. This table comes from immunoSEQ multiplex PCR, and its TCRdb copy is limited to in-frame clones, with some not included. The sample includes over 60,000 clones, approximately 81% of them seen just once. The material sequenced was CD4+ or CD8+ T cells sorted from blood, taken in a trial of the OX40 agonist ivuxolimab. These TCRs come from an adult with an advanced solid tumor such as melanoma, head and neck, liver or kidney cancer.

V and J are TRBV7-9 and TRBJ2-7; D is ambiguous. Germline V lookup: CDR1 SEHNR, CDR2 FQNEAQ (reference sequence). Trimming stripped 5 bases from V and 8 bases from J, with 10 bases between. CDR3 length: 11 amino acids. The CDR3 region is CASSPETKQYF. CDR3 coding DNA: TGTGCCAGCAGCCCCGAGACGAAGCAGTACTTC.

This chain joins TRBV7-9 and TRBJ2-3, with 8 bases aligning to TRBD2. The J segment lost 1 base and the V segment lost 0 bases, leaving 0 bases of the junction unmatched. This CDR3 region has 15 residues. The germline V gene encodes CDR1 SEHNR and CDR2 FQNEAQ (reference sequence). CDR3 in DNA: TGTGCCAGCAGCTTAGCTAGCGGGGGCACAGATACGCAGTATTTT. As protein: CASSLASGGTDTQYF.

The V call is TRBV5-1, the J call TRBJ1-6; a possible D gene is TRBD1 (6 bases). The germline V gene has CDR1 SGHRS and CDR2 YFSETQ. V gave up 4 bases and J gave up 12 bases, with 17 bases separating them. This CDR3 region has 14 residues. The chain's CDR3 is CASSTRQEGGPLHF. CDR3 DNA: TGCGCCAGCAGCACCCGACAGGAGGGGGGACCCCTCCACTTT.

The V gene is TRBV6-5, the J gene TRBJ1-2; the D gene is possibly TRBD1 (6 bases). Trimming shortened V by 2 bases and J by 11 bases, and 12 bases separated the two germline ends. Germline CDR1 MNHEY, CDR2 SVGAGI. CDR3 length equals 12 residues. CDR3 protein: CASSYDRRGYTF. For the CDR3, the DNA is TGTGCCAGCAGTTACGACAGGAGGGGATACACCTTC.